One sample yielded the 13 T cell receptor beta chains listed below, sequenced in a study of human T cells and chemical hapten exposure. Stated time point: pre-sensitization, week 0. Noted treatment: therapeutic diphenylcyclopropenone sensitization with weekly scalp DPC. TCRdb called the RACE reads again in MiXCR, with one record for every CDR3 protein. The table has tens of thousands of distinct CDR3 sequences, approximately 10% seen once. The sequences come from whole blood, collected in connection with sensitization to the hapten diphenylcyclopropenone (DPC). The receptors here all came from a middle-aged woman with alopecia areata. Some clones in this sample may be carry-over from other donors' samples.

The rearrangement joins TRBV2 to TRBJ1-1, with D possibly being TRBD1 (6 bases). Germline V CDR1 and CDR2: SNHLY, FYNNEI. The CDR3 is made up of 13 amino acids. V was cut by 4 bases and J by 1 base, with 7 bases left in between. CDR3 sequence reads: CASSGRGNTEAFF. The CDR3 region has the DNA TGTGCCAGCAGTGGCAGGGGGAACACTGAAGCTTTCTTT. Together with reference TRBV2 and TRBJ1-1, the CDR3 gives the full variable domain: EPEVTQTPSHQVTQMGQEVILRCVPISNHLYFYWYRQILGQKVEFLVSFYNNEISEKSEIFDDQFSVERPDGSNFTLKIRSTKLEDSAMYFCASSGRGNTEAFFGQGTRLTVV.

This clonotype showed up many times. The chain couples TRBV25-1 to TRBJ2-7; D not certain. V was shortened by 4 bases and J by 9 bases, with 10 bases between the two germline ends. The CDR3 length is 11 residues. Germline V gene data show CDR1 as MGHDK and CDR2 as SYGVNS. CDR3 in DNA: TGTGCCAGCAGTGTTGCTATGGGGCAGTACTTC. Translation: CASSVAMGQYF.

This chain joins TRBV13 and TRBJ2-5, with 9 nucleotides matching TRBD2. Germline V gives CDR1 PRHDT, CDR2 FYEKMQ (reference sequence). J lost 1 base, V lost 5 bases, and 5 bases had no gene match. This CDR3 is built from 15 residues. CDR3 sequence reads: CASSPTSGPQETQYF. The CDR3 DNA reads TGTGCCAGCAGCCCGACTAGCGGTCCCCAAGAGACCCAGTACTTC.

DNA of the CDR3: TGTGCCAGCAGCCCCCCTCGCCAGGAGACCGGGGAGCTGTTTTTT. Translation: CASSPPRQETGELFF. V gene TRBV6-6 combines with J gene TRBJ2-2; D ambiguous. CDR3 length: 15 amino acids. Germline loops: CDR1 MNHNY, CDR2 SVGAGI (reference sequence). V lost 6 bases, J lost 5 bases, and 16 bases lay in between.

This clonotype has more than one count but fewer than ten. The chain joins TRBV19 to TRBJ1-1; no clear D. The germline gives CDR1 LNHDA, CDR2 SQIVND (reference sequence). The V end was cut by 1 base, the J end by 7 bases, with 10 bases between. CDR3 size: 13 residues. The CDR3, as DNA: TGTGCCAGTAGTATAGGGGGTATGGTTGAAGCTTTCTTT. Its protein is CASSIGGMVEAFF.

The CDR3 spells CASSQGTANNEQFF. The CDR3 DNA follows: TGCGCCAGCAGCCAAGGGACAGCTAACAATGAGCAGTTCTTC. V gene TRBV4-3 combines with J gene TRBJ2-1; tentative D call: TRBD1 (6 bases). Germline V gene lookup returns CDR1 LGHNA and CDR2 YSLEER. The CDR3 runs 14 residues. Trimming cost V 1 base and J 5 bases, with 9 bases left between them.

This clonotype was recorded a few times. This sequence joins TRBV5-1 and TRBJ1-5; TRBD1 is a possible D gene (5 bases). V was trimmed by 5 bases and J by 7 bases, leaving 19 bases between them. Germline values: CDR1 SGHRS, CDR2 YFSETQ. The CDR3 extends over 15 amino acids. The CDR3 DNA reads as TGCGCCAGCAGGAAAGGGACCGACCTGGAACAGCCCCAGCATTTT. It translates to CASRKGTDLEQPQHF.

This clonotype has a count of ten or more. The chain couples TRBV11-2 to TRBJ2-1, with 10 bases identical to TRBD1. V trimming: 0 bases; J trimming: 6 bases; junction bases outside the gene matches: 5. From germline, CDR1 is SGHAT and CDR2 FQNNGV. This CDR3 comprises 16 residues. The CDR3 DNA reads TGTGCCAGCAGCTTAGACGACAGGGGGCGATTCAATGAGCAGTTCTTC. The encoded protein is CASSLDDRGRFNEQFF.

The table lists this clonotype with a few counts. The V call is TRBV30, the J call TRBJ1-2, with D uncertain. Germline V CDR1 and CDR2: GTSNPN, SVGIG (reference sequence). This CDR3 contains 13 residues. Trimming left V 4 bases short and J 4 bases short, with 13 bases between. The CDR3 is CAWTEESSYGYTF. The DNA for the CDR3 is TGTGCCTGGACAGAAGAATCCAGCTATGGCTACACCTTC.

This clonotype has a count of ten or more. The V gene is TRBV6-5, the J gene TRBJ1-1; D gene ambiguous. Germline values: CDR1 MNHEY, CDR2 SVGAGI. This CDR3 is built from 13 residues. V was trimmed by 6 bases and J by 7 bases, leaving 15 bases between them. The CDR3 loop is CASRSTVWVEAFF. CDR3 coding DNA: TGTGCCAGCAGATCGACTGTGTGGGTTGAAGCTTTCTTT.

CDR3 DNA: TGCAGTGCCGGGCCAGCGGGGGCTTCCACAGATACGCAGTATTTT. This gives the protein CSAGPAGASTDTQYF. The rearrangement joins TRBV20-1 to TRBJ2-3, with TRBD2 matching over 8 bases. The V segment lost 6 bases and the J segment 2 bases; nucleotides outside the gene matches: 10. Germline V gives CDR1 DFQATT, CDR2 SNEGSKA (reference sequence). The CDR3 is 15 residues long.

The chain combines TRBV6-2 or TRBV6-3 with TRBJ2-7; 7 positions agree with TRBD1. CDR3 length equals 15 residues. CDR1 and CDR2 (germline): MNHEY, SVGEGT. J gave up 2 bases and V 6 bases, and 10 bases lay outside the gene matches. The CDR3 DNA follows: TGTGCCAGCAGCCACCCCGGGACAGCCACCTACGAGCAGTACTTC. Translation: CASSHPGTATYEQYF.

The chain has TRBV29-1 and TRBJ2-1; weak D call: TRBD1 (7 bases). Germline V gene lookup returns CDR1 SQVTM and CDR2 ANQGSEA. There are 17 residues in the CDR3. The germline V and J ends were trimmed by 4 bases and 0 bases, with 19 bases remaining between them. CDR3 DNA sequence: TGCAGCGTTGTAGGGGGGCAAGGGGGCCCCTCCTACAATGAGCAGTTCTTC. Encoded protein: CSVVGGQGGPSYNEQFF.